A selection of T cell receptor beta chains follows, all from one sample in a study of shared clonotypes between healthy human individuals. This table comes from immunoSEQ multiplex PCR, and its TCRdb copy is limited to in-frame clones, with some not included. The sample records about 380,000 clones, 90% to 97% being singletons. Sequencing was carried out using memory CD8+ T cells sorted from blood. The receptors were gathered from a man aged 25 to 40 in good health. Both conserved end residues are part of each CDR3. D genes are given only for firm matches. Only part of the rows carry a size: once, few, many, or a class if the clone is expanded.

J gene | clone size | D gene | V gene | CDR3 DNA | CDR3 protein
TRBJ2-1 | . | . | TRBV29-1 | TGCAGCGTTGGGCCATTACTTTACAATGAGCAGTTCTTC | CSVGPLLYNEQFF
TRBJ2-2 | . | TRBD2 | TRBV7-9 | TGTGCCAGCAGCTTCCCCTTAGCGGGAGCTACCGGGGAGCTGTTTTTT | CASSFPLAGATGELFF
TRBJ2-2 | . | TRBD2 | TRBV11-2 | TGTGCCAGCAGTCAAGCTAGCGGAAATTCCGGGGAGCTGTTTTTT | CASSQASGNSGELFF
TRBJ2-1 | . | . | TRBV2 | TGTGCCAGCAGTGAATTGGTGGATGAGCAGTTCTTC | CASSELVDEQFF
TRBJ2-7 | . | . | TRBV7-9 | TGTGCCAGCAGCCCACTCGCAGGCAGCTCCTACGAGCAGTACTTC | CASSPLAGSSYEQYF
TRBJ1-4 | . | TRBD1 | TRBV30 | TGTGCCTGGACCCAGGGGGCAACTAATGAAAAACTGTTTTTT | CAWTQGATNEKLFF
TRBJ1-2 | few | . | TRBV30 | TGTGCCTGGAGTGTACCAGGGTGGGGCTACACCTTC | CAWSVPGWGYTF
TRBJ1-3 | . | . | TRBV7-9 | TGTGCCAGCAGCTTATCCGGGCCTGGAAACACCATATATTTT | CASSLSGPGNTIYF
TRBJ1-4 | . | . | TRBV12-1 | TGTGCCAGCAGCTTTGGGCCCGGGAAACTGTTTTTT | CASSFGPGKLFF
TRBJ2-7 | . | . | TRBV15 | TGTGCCACCAGCGTTAAAAGGAGACCTTACGAGCAGTACTTC | CATSVKRRPYEQYF
TRBJ1-5 | . | . | TRBV7-9 | TGTGCCAGCAGCTTAAGTGGGGTCAATCAGCCCCAGCATTTT | CASSLSGVNQPQHF
TRBJ2-5 | . | . | TRBV7-3 | TGTGCCAGCAGTCCTACCAGCGGCCAAGAGACCCAGTACTTC | CASSPTSGQETQYF
TRBJ1-6 | . | . | TRBV19 | TGTGCCAGTAGTCTGGACACCGATAATTCACCCCTCCACTTT | CASSLDTDNSPLHF
TRBJ2-1 | . | TRBD2 | TRBV5-6 | TGTGCCAGCAGCTGGACTAGCTCCTACAATGAGCAGTTCTTC | CASSWTSSYNEQFF
TRBJ2-7 | . | TRBD2 | TRBV6-1 | TGTGCCAGCAGCTCCCAGCGGGGCTACGAGCAGTACTTC | CASSSQRGYEQYF
TRBJ2-3 | . | TRBD1 | TRBV6-5 | TGTGCCAGCAGTTACGGACAGGGCACAGATACGCAGTATTTT | CASSYGQGTDTQYF
TRBJ2-7 | . | TRBD1 | TRBV6-1 | TGTGCCAGCAGTGGGCCGGGACAGACGAATTACGAGCAGTACTTC | CASSGPGQTNYEQYF
TRBJ1-4 | once | . | TRBV28 | TGTGCCAGCATTCCCACCTCAACTAATGAAAAACTGTTTTTT | CASIPTSTNEKLFF
TRBJ2-3 | . | . | TRBV6-1 | TGTGCCAGCAGTGACCCCCTTGCGGAGCCCGGGGATACGCAGTATTTT | CASSDPLAEPGDTQYF
TRBJ2-3 | . | TRBD2 | TRBV5-1 | TGCGCCAGCAGTCTGGGAGGGACCACAGATACGCAGTATTTT | CASSLGGTTDTQYF
TRBJ2-5 | . | . | TRBV6-1 | TGTGCCAGCACTGATTTCGGGGGCGTGAAGACCCAGTACTTC | CASTDFGGVKTQYF
TRBJ1-2 | . | . | TRBV5-5 | TGTGCCAGCAGCTTGGCCGGGAGAGGTGGCTACACCTTC | CASSLAGRGGYTF
TRBJ2-3 | . | . | TRBV7-6 | TGTGCCAGCAGCGTAGAAATAGCAGTCACAGATACGCAGTATTTT | CASSVEIAVTDTQYF
TRBJ2-2 | . | . | TRBV5-1 | TGCGCCAGCAGCTTGTATAACACCGGGGAGCTGTTTTTT | CASSLYNTGELFF
TRBJ1-2 | . | . | TRBV30 | TGTGCCTGGAGTGTCTCAGAGAACTATGGCTACACCTTC | CAWSVSENYGYTF
TRBJ2-2 | . | TRBD1 | TRBV28 | TGTGCCAGCAGCCAACGGGACAGGAGTACCGGGGAGCTGTTTTTT | CASSQRDRSTGELFF
TRBJ2-7 | . | . | TRBV7-8 | TGTGCCAGCAGCTTAGGAGAGTCGAGGATCTACGAGCAGTACTTC | CASSLGESRIYEQYF
TRBJ2-5 | . | . | TRBV6-1 | TGTGCCAGCAGTGAATGGTCCCAGGGGACTCGCCAAGAGACCCAGTACTTC | CASSEWSQGTRQETQYF
TRBJ1-2 | few | . | TRBV28 | TGTGCCAGCAGTTTATGGTCCTCCTATGGCTACACCTTC | CASSLWSSYGYTF
TRBJ2-3 | . | TRBD1 | TRBV7-9 | TGTGCCAGCAGCTTATCGGGGCCGGGACAGGGGGCAGATACGCAGTATTTT | CASSLSGPGQGADTQYF
TRBJ2-7 | . | . | TRBV5-1 | TGCGCCAGCAGCTTCAACCTTTTAGGCGAGCAGTACTTC | CASSFNLLGEQYF
TRBJ2-1 | . | . | TRBV6-6 | TGTGCCAGCAGTAGCGGGAATGAGCAGTTCTTC | CASSSGNEQFF
TRBJ2-1 | . | TRBD2 | TRBV13 | TGTGCCAGCAGTCTGGGACTAGCGGGATCCTACAATGAGCAGTTCTTC | CASSLGLAGSYNEQFF
TRBJ1-2 | once | TRBD1 | TRBV7-8 | TGTGCCAGCAGCGCCACAGGGGTCTCCCCTGGCTACACCTTC | CASSATGVSPGYTF
TRBJ1-3 | . | TRBD1 | TRBV5-1 | TGCGCCAGCAGCTTAGAGGGGGCTCTCTCTGGAAACACCATATATTTT | CASSLEGALSGNTIYF
TRBJ2-1 | . | . | TRBV10-2 | TGCGCCAGCAGTGTCTGGATCTACAATGAGCAGTTCTTC | CASSVWIYNEQFF
TRBJ1-2 | . | TRBD1 | TRBV5-1 | TGCGCCAGCAGCTTACAGGGGGAAGTATTCTATGGCTACACCTTC | CASSLQGEVFYGYTF
TRBJ1-1 | . | TRBD1 | TRBV7-9 | TGTGCCAGCAGCCCAGGGGGGAACACTGAAGCTTTCTTT | CASSPGGNTEAFF
TRBJ2-7 | . | . | TRBV6-1 | TGTGCCAGCAGTTTACGGGACACCTACGAGCAGTACTTC | CASSLRDTYEQYF
TRBJ2-4 | . | TRBD1 | TRBV25-1 | TGTGCCAGCAGGGCCGGGACAGGGGCAAACATTCAGTACTTC | CASRAGTGANIQYF
TRBJ1-4 | . | . | TRBV2 | TGTGCCAGCAGGGGACAACCGAATGAAAAACTGTTTTTT | CASRGQPNEKLFF
TRBJ1-1 | . | . | TRBV29-1 | TGCAGCGTTGTAGGGATGAACACTGAAGCTTTCTTT | CSVVGMNTEAFF
TRBJ2-5 | . | . | TRBV15 | TGTGCCACCAGCAGAGGAATAGCTGGGGAGACCCAGTACTTC | CATSRGIAGETQYF
TRBJ2-3 | . | TRBD1 | TRBV6-5 | TGTGCCAGCAGTTACGGGACAGGGGTAACAGATACGCAGTATTTT | CASSYGTGVTDTQYF
TRBJ2-1 | . | TRBD1 | TRBV5-1 | TGCGCCAGCAGCTTCGGGCCCCAGGGGGCGCAAGGATCCAATGAGCAGTTCTTC | CASSFGPQGAQGSNEQFF
TRBJ2-7 | . | TRBD2 | TRBV9 | TGTGCCAGCAGCGCCGCAGCGGGAGGCTCCTACGAGCAGTACTTC | CASSAAAGGSYEQYF